Sequencing of this TCR beta chain was carried out in a study of T cell responses to AZD1222 COVID-19 vaccine. The study's findings and limits: White British ancestry dominated among donors, who included more females, and clonal diversity was possibly underestimated.

With respect to this clone: Its antigen remains unidentified.

Data came from immunoSEQ multiplex PCR; TCRdb stores just in-frame clones and leaves some out. Of under 150,000 clones in the sample, 75% to 95% were seen once. The V and J ends lost 6 bases and 7 bases, in that order; junction bases with no gene match: 9. CDR1 MNHEY and CDR2 SVGAGI come from the germline V gene. CDR3 length: 15 amino acids. The receptor was isolated from an adult in good health. The V and J genes are TRBV6-5 and TRBJ2-1, with TRBD2 matching over 10 bases. The sample here was peripheral blood, taken on day 0 of MenACWY control vaccination. The CDR3 reads CASSPGGLATNEQFF. The CDR3 bases are TGTGCCAGCAGCCCGGGGGGACTAGCGACAAATGAGCAGTTCTTC.